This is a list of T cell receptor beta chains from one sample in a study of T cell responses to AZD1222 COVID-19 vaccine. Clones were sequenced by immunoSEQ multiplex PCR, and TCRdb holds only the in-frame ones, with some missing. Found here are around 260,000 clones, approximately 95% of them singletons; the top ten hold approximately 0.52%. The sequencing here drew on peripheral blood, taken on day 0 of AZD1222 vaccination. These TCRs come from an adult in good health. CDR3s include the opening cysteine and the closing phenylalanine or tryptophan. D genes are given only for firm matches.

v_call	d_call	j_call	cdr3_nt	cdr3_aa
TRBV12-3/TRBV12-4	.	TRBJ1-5	TGTGCCAGCAGCCAAAGGCCGGGTCAGCCCCAGCATTTT	CASSQRPGQPQHF
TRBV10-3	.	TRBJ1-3	TGTGCCATCAGTGAGTGGAGAGACTCTGGAAACACCATATATTTT	CAISEWRDSGNTIYF
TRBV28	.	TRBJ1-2	TGTGCCAGCAGGCTCGGGGGGGCCTATGGCTACACCTTC	CASRLGGAYGYTF
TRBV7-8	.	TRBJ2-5	TGTGCCAGCAGCTTAAATGGGGCGGGGCTGGGGGAAGAGACCCAGTACTTC	CASSLNGAGLGEETQYF
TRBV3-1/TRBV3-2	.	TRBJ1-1	TGTGCCAGCAGCCCGTCCGGGGGAAGGTCTGAAGCTTTCTTT	CASSPSGGRSEAFF
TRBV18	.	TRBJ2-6	TGTGCCAGCTCACAGGACCTTTCTGGGGCCAACGTCCTGACTTTC	CASSQDLSGANVLTF
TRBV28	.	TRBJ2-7	TGTGCCAGCACCGAGGTCAACGGAGCCTACGAGCAGTACTTC	CASTEVNGAYEQYF
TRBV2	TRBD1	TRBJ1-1	TGTGCCAGCACCGGGACAGTGAACACTGAAGCTTTCTTT	CASTGTVNTEAFF
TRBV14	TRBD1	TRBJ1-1	TGTGCCAGCAGCCGACAGGGGCGAACTGAAGCTTTCTTT	CASSRQGRTEAFF
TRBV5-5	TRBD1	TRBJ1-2	TGTGCCAGCATAACGACTTCTCAGGGGGCAGCCTCCTATGGCTACACCTTC	CASITTSQGAASYGYTF
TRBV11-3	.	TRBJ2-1	TGTGCCAGCAGCCCTAGGCAGGGCACTTCCAATGAGCAGTTCTTC	CASSPRQGTSNEQFF
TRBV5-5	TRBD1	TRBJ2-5	TGTGCCAGCAGCCTGGGGACAGCCCAAGAGACCCAGTACTTC	CASSLGTAQETQYF
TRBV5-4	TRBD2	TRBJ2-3	TGTGCCAGCAGCTTGGAACTAGCGGGGGTAGGAGATACGCAGTATTTT	CASSLELAGVGDTQYF
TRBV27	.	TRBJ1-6	TGTGCCAGCAGTCGGGAAGGGGCTTCACCCCTCCACTTT	CASSREGASPLHF
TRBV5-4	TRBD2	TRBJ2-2	TGTGCCAGCAGCGTTAGCGGGACGAACACCGGGGAGCTGTTTTTT	CASSVSGTNTGELFF
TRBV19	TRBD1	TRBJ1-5	TGTGCCAGTAGTACCGACAGGGTTAGGAATCAGCCCCAGCATTTT	CASSTDRVRNQPQHF
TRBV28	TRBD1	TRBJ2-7	TGTGCCAGCAGCGCCTGGACAGGGAGCTACGAGCAGTACTTC	CASSAWTGSYEQYF
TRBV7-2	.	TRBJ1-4	TGTGCCAGCAGCCCACGACCAGGTTTAAATGAAAAACTGTTTTTT	CASSPRPGLNEKLFF
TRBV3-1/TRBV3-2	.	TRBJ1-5	TGTGCCAGCAGCCATGGGGGGTCCAATCAGCCCCAGCATTTT	CASSHGGSNQPQHF
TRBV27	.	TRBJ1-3	TGTGCCAGCACTTCATGGGGGGGAAACACCATATATTTT	CASTSWGGNTIYF